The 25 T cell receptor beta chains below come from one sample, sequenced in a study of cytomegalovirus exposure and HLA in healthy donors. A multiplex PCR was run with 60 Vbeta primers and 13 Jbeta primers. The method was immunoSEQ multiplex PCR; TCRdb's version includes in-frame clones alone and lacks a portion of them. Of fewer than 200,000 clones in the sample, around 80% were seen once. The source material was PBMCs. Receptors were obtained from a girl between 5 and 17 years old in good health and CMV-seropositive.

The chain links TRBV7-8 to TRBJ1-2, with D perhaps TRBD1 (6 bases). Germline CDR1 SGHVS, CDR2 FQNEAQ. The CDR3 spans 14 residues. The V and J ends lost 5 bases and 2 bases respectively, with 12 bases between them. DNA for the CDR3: TGTGCCAGCAGCAGCTACAGGGAGAACTATGGCTACACCTTC. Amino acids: CASSSYRENYGYTF.

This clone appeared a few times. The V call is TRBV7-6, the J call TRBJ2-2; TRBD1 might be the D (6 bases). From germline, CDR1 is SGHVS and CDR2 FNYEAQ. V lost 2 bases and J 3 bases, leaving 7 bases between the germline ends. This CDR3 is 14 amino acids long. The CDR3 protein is CASSLQGYTGELFF. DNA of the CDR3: TGTGCCAGCAGCTTACAGGGGTACACCGGGGAGCTGTTTTTT. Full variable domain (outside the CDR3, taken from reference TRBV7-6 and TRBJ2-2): GAGVSQSPRYKVTKRGQDVALRCDPISGHVSLYWYRQALGQGPEFLTYFNYEAQQDKSGLPNDRFSAERPEGSISTLTIQRTEQRDSAMYRCASSLQGYTGELFFGEGSRLTVL.

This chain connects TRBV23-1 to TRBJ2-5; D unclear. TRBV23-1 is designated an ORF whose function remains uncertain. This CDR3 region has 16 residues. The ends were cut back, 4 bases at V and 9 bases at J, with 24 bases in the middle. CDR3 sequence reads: CASSLTFRRPNAAQYF. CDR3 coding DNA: TGCGCCAGCAGTCTCACCTTCCGGAGACCCAACGCGGCCCAGTACTTC.

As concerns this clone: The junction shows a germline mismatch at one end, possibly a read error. DNA of the CDR3: TGTGCTAGCAGCTTAAGGGGCGGGAGATTCAATGAGCAGTTCTTC. Its protein is CASSLRGGRFNEQFF. The rearrangement uses TRBV7-7 and TRBJ2-1; 7 bases align to TRBD2. The CDR3 runs 15 residues. Germline lookup yields CDR1 SSHAT and CDR2 FNYEAQ (reference sequence).

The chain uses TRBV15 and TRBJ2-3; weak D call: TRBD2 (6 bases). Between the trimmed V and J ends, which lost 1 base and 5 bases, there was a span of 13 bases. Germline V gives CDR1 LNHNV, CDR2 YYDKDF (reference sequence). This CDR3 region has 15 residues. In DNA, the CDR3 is TGTGCCACCAGCAGAGTTGGGGGGAGTATAGATACGCAGTATTTT. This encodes CATSRVGGSIDTQYF.

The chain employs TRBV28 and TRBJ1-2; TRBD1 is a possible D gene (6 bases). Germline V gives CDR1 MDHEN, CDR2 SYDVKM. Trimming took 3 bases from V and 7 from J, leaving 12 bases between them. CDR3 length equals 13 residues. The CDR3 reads CASSFPTGIGYTF. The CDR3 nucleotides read TGTGCCAGCAGTTTCCCTACAGGGATTGGCTACACCTTC.

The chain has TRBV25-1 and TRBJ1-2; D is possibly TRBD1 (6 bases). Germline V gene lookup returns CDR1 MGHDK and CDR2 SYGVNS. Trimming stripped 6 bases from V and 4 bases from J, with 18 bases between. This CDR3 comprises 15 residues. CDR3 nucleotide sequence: TGTGCCAGCAGCCCTCCGGGGGGCATCGTCTATGGCTACACCTTC. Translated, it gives CASSPPGGIVYGYTF.

CDR3 residues: CASSQDWRGSPYEQYF. The CDR3 DNA is TGCGCCAGCAGCCAAGATTGGAGAGGGAGCCCTTACGAGCAGTACTTC. The chain links TRBV4-1 to TRBJ2-7, with TRBD2 as a possible D gene (5 bases). The CDR3 covers 16 residues. Germline V gene data show CDR1 as MGHRA and CDR2 as YSYEKL. Trimming pared 0 bases from V and 4 bases from J, leaving 16 bases between.

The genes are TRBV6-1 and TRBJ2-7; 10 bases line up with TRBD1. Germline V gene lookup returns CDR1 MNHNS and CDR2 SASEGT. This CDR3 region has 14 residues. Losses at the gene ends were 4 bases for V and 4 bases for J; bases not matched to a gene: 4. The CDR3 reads CASSATGGAYEQYF. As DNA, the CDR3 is TGTGCCAGCAGTGCGACAGGGGGCGCGTACGAGCAGTACTTC.

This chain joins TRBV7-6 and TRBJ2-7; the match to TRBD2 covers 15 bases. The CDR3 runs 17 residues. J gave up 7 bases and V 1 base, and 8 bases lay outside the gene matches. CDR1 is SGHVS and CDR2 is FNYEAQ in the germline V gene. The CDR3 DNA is TGTGCCAGCAGCTTAGGGACTAGCGGGAGGGCCCCTTTTGAGCAGTACTTC. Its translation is CASSLGTSGRAPFEQYF. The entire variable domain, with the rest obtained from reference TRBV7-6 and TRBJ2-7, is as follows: GAGVSQSPRYKVTKRGQDVALRCDPISGHVSLYWYRQALGQGPEFLTYFNYEAQQDKSGLPNDRFSAERPEGSISTLTIQRTEQRDSAMYRCASSLGTSGRAPFEQYFGPGTRLTVT.

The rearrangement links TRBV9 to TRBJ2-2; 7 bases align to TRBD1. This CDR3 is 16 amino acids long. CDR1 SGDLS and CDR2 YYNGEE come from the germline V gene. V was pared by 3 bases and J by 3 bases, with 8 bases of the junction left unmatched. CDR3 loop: CASSASGTAYTGELFF. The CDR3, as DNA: TGTGCCAGCAGCGCATCCGGGACAGCTTACACCGGGGAGCTGTTTTTT.

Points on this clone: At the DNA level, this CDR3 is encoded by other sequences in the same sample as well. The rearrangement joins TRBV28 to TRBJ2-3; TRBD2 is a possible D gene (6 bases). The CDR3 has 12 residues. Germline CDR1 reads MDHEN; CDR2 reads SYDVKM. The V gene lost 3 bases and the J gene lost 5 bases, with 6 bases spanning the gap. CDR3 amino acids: CASSFGGDTQYF. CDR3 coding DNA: TGTGCCAGCAGTTTCGGGGGAGATACGCAGTATTTT.

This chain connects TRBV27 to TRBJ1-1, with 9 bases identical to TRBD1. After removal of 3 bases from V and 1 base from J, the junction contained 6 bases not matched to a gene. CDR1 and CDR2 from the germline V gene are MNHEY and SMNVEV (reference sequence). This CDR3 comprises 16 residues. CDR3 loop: CASSFGTGPQNTEAFF. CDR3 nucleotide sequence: TGTGCCAGCAGTTTCGGGACAGGGCCCCAGAACACTGAAGCTTTCTTT.

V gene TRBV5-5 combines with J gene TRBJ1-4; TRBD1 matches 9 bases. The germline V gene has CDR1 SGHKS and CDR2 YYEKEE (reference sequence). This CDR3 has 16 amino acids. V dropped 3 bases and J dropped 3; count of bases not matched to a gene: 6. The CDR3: CASSYRDRVPNEKLFF. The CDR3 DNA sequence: TGTGCCAGCAGCTATAGGGACAGGGTCCCTAATGAAAAACTGTTTTTT.

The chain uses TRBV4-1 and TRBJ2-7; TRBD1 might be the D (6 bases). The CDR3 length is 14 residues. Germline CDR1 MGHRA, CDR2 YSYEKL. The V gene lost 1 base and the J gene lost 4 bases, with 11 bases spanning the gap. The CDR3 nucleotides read TGCGCCAGCAGCCAAGCTGGGGGCGGATACGAGCAGTACTTC. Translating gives CASSQAGGGYEQYF.

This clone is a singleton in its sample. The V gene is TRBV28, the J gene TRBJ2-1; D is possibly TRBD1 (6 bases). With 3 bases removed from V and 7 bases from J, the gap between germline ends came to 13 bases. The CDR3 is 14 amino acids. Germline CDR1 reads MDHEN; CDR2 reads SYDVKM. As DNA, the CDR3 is TGTGCCAGCAGTTTCGGACAGTCATGGAATGAGCAGTTCTTC. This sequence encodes CASSFGQSWNEQFF.

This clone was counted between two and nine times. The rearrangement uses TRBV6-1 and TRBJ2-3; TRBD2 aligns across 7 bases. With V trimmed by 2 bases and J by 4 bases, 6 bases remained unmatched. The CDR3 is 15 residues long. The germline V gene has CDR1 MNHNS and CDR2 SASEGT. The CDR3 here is CASSESWEGPDTQYF. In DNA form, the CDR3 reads TGTGCCAGCAGTGAATCGTGGGAGGGCCCAGATACGCAGTATTTT.

The chain's CDR3 is CASSPEMGQGNYGYTF. The CDR3 DNA is TGTGCCAGCTCACCAGAAATGGGACAGGGAAACTATGGCTACACCTTC. The genes are TRBV18 and TRBJ1-2; the match to TRBD1 covers 9 bases. CDR3 length equals 16 residues. J was trimmed by 2 bases and V by 2 bases; bases with no gene match: 6. CDR1 KGHSH and CDR2 LQKENI come from the germline V gene.

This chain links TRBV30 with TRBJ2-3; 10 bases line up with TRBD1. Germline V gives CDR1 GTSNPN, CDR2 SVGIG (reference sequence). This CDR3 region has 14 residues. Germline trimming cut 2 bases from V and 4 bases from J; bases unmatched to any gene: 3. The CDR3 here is CAWSRQGASDTQYF. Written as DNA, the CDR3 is TGTGCCTGGAGTAGACAGGGGGCGTCAGATACGCAGTATTTT. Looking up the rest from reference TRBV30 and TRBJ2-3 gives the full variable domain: SQTIHQWPATLVQPVGSPLSLECTVEGTSNPNLYWYRQAAGRGLQLLFYSVGIGQISSEVPQNLSASRPQDRQFILSSKKLLLSDSGFYLCAWSRQGASDTQYFGPGTRLTVL.

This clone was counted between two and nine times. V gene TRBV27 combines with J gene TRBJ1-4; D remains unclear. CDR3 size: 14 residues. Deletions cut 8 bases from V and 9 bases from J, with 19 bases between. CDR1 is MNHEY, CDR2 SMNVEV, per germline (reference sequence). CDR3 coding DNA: TGTGCCAGCGCCAGCCCCCCGGGGAGGAAAAAACTGTTTTTT. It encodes CASASPPGRKKLFF.

CDR3 nucleotides: TGCAGCGTTGCAGGGGGTGTCACTGAAGCTTTCTTT. It codes for CSVAGGVTEAFF. This chain connects TRBV29-1 to TRBJ1-1; 7 bases agree with TRBD1. Germline CDR1 is SQVTM and CDR2 is ANQGSEA. V trimming: 4 bases; J trimming: 4 bases; junction bases outside the gene matches: 3. This CDR3 has 12 amino acids. Supplemented by reference TRBV29-1 and TRBJ1-1, the full variable domain reads SAVISQKPSRDICQRGTSLTIQCQVDSQVTMMFWYRQQPGQSLTLIATANQGSEATYESGFVIDKFPISRPNLTFSTLTVSNMSPEDSSIYLCSVAGGVTEAFFGQGTRLTVV.

CDR3 protein: CASGQTRGILSDTQYF. CDR3 sequence (DNA): TGTGCCAGCGGACAGACCAGGGGTATTTTGTCAGATACGCAGTATTTT. The chain employs TRBV7-8 and TRBJ2-3; perhaps TRBD1 as D (6 bases). Germline assignment: CDR1 SGHVS and CDR2 FQNEAQ. The CDR3 is 16 residues long. The V end was cut by 8 bases, the J end by 4 bases, with 22 bases between.

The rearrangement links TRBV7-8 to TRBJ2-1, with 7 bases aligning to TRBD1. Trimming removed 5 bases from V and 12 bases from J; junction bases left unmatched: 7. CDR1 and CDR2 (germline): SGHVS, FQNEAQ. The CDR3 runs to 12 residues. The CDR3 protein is CASSQDRLGQFF. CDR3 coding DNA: TGTGCCAGCAGCCAGGACAGGCTTGGGCAGTTCTTC. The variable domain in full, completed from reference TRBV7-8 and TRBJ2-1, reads GAGVSQSPRYKVAKRGQDVALRCDPISGHVSLFWYQQALGQGPEFLTYFQNEAQLDKSGLPSDRFFAERPEGSVSTLKIQRTQQEDSAVYLCASSQDRLGQFFGPGTRLTVL.

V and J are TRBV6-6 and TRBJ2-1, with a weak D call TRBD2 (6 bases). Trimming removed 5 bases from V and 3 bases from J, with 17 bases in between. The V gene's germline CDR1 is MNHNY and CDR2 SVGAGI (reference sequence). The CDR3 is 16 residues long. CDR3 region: CASSAPTRRNYNEQFF. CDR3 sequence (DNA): TGTGCCAGCAGTGCGCCGACTAGACGAAACTACAATGAGCAGTTCTTC.

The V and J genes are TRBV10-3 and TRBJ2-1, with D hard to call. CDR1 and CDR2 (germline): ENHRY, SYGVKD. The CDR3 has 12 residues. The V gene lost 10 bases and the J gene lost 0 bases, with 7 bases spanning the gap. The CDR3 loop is CATGSSYNEQFF. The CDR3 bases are TGTGCCACCGGTAGCTCCTACAATGAGCAGTTCTTC.